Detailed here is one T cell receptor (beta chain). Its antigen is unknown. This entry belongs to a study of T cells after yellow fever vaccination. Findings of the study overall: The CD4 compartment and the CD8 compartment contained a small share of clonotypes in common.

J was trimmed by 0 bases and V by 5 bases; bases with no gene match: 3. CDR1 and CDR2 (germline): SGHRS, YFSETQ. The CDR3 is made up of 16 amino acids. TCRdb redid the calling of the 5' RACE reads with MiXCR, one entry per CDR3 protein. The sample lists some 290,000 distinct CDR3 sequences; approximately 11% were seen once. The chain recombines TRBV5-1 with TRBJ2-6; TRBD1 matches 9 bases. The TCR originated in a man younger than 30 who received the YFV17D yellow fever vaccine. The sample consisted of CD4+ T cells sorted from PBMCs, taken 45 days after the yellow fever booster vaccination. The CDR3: CASRQGATSGANVLTF. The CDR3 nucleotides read TGCGCCAGCAGACAGGGGGCGACCTCTGGGGCCAACGTCCTGACTTTC.